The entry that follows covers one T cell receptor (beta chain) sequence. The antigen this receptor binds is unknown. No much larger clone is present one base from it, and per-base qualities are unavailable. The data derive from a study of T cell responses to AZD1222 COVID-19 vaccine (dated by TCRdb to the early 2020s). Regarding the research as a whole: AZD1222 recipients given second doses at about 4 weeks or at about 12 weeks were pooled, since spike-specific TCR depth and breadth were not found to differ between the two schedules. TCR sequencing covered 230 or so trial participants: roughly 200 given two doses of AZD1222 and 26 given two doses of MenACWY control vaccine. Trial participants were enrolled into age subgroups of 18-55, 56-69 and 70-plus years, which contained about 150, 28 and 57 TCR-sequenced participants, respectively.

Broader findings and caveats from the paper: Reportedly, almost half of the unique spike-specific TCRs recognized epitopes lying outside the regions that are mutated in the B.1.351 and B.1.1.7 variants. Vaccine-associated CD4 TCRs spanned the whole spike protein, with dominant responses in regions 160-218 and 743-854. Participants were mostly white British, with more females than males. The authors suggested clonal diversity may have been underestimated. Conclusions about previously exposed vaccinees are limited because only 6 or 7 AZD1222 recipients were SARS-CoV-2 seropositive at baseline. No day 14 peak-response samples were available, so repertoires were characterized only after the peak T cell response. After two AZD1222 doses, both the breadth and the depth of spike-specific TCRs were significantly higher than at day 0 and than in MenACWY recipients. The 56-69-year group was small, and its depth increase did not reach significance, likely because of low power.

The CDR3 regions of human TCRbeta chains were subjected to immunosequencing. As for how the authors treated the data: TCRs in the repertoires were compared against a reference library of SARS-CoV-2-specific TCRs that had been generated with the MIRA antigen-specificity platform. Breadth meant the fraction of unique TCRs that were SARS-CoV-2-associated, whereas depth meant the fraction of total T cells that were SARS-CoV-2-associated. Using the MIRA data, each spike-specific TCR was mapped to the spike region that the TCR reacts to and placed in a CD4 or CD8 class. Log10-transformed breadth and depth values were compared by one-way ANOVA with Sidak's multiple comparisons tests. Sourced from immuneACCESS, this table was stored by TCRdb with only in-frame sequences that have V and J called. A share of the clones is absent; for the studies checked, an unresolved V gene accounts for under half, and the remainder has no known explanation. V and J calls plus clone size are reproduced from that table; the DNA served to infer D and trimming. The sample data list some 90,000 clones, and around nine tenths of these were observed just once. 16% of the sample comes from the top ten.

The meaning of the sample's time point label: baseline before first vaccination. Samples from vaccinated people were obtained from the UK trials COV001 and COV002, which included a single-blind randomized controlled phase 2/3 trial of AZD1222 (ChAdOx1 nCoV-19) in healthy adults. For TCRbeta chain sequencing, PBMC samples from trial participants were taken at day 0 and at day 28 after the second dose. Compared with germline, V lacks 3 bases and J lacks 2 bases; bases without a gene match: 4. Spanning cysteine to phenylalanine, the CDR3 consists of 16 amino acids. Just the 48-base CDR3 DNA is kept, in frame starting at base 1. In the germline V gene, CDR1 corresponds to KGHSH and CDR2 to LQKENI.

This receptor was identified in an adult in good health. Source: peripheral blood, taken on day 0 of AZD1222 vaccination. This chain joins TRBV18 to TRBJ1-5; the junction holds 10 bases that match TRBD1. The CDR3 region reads CASSPGTGARNQPQHF. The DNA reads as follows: TGTGCCAGCTCACCGGGGACAGGGGCGCGCAATCAGCCCCAGCATTTT.